This T cell receptor (beta chain) was sequenced for a study of Graves' ophthalmopathy and Graves' hyperthyroidism. This clonotype was seen only a few times. The study amplified TCR beta CDR3 regions using RNA transcripts. A first-round RT-PCR used HTBI primers, followed by a second-round multiplex PCR. TCRdb passed the multiplex PCR reads through MiXCR, listing each CDR3 protein once. The sample lists approximately 540,000 distinct CDR3 sequences, 35% to 45% occurring once. Material: peripheral blood or thyroid tissue (not recorded which). This receptor was identified in an adult man with Graves' hyperthyroidism.

The CDR3: CASSLTVASGNTIYF. In DNA form, the CDR3 reads TGCGCCAGCAGCCTTACAGTGGCCTCTGGAAACACCATATATTTT. This chain uses TRBV4-1 with TRBJ1-3, with D unclear. Trimming took off 4 bases at V and 0 bases at J, with 10 bases between the two ends. This CDR3 comprises 15 residues. The germline gives CDR1 MGHRA, CDR2 YSYEKL.